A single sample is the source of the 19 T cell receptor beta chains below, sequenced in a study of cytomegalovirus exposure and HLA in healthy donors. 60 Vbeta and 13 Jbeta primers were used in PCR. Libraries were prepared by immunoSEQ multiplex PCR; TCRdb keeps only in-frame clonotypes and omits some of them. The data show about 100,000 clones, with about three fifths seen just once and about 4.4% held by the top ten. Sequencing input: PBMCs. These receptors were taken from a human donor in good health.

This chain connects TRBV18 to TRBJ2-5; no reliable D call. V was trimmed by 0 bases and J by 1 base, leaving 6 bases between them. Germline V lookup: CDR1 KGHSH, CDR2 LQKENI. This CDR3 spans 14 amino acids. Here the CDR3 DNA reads TGTGCCAGCTCACCACCGGCAACCCAAGAGACCCAGTACTTC. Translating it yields CASSPPATQETQYF.

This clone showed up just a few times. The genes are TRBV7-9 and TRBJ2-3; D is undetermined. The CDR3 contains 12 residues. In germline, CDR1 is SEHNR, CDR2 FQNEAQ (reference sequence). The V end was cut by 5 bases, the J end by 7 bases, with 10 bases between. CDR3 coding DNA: TGTGCCAGCAGCCAGGTGGTATATACGCAGTATTTT. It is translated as CASSQVVYTQYF.

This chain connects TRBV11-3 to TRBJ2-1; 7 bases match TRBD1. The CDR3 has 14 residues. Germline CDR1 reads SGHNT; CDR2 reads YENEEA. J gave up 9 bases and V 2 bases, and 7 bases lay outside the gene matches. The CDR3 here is CASSLKGTVGEQFF. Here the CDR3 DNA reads TGTGCCAGCAGCTTAAAAGGGACAGTAGGTGAGCAGTTCTTC.

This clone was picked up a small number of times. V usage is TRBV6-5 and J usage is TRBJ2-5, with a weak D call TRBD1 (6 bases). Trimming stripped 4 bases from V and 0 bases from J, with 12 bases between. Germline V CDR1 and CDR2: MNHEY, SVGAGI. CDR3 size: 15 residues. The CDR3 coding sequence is TGTGCCAGCAGTTCCGGCCACAGGGACCAAGAGACCCAGTACTTC. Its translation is CASSSGHRDQETQYF.

This CDR3 is CASSISLDQARYGYTF. CDR3 DNA sequence: TGTGCCAGTAGTATATCCCTTGATCAGGCTCGCTATGGCTACACCTTC. The J gene is TRBJ1-2, the V gene TRBV19, with no clear D. Trimming stripped 2 bases from V and 4 bases from J, with 17 bases between. This CDR3 has 16 residues. Germline V gene sequence: CDR1 LNHDA, CDR2 SQIVND (reference sequence).

CDR3 DNA sequence: TGTGCCAATCAATCCCAGTCCTTAAGCTCCTATAATTCACCCCTCCACTTT. Amino acid sequence: CANQSQSLSSYNSPLHF. This chain links TRBV6-4 with TRBJ1-6; D call uncertain. Germline CDR1 MRHNA, CDR2 SNTAGT. The CDR3 sequence is 17 residues long. V was cut by 10 bases and J by 0 bases, with 19 bases left in between.

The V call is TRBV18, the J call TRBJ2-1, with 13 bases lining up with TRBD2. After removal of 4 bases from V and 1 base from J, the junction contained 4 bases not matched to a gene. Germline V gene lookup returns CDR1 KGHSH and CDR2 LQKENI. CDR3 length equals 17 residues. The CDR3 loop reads CASSLGTSGTSYNEQFF. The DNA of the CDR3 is TGTGCCAGCTCACTAGGGACTAGCGGGACTTCCTACAATGAGCAGTTCTTC.

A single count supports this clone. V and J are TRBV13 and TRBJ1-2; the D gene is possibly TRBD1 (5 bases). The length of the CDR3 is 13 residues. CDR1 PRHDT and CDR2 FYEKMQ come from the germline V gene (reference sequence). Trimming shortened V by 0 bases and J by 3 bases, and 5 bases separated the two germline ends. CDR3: CASSLGGDYGYTF. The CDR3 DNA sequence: TGTGCCAGCAGCTTAGGAGGGGACTATGGCTACACCTTC.

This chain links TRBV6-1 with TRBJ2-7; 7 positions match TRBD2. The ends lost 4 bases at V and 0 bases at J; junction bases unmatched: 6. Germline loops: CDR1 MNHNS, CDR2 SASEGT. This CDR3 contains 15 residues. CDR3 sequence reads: CASSVVAGRSYEQYF. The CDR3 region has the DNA TGTGCCAGCAGTGTAGTAGCGGGTCGCTCCTACGAGCAGTACTTC.

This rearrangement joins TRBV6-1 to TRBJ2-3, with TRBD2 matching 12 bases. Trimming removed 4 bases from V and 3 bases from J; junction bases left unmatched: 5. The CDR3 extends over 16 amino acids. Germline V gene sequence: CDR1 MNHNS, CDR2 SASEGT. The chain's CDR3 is CASSGLAGVLTDTQYF. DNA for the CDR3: TGTGCCAGCAGTGGACTAGCGGGAGTTTTGACAGATACGCAGTATTTT.

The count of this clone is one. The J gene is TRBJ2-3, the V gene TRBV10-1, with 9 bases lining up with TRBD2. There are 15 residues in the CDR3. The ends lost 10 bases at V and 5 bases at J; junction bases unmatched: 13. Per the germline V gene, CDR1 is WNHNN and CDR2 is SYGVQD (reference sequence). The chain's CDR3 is CATPSGGRVIDTQYF. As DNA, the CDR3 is TGCGCCACCCCCAGTGGCGGGAGGGTGATAGATACGCAGTATTTT.

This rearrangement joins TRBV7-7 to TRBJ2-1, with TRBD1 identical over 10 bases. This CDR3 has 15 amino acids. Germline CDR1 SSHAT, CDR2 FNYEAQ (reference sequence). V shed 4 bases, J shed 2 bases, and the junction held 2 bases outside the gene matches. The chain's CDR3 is CASSSGQGTYNEQFF. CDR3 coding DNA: TGTGCCAGCAGCTCGGGACAGGGGACCTACAATGAGCAGTTCTTC. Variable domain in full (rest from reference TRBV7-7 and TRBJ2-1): GAGVSQSPRYKVTKRGQDVTLRCDPISSHATLYWYQQALGQGPEFLTYFNYEAQPDKSGLPSDRFSAERPEGSISTLTIQRTEQRDSAMYRCASSSGQGTYNEQFFGPGTRLTVL.

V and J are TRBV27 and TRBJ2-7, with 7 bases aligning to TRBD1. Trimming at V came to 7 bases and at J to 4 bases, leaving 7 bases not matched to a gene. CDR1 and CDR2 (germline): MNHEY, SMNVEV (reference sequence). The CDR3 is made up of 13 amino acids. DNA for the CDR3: TGTGCCAGCATGCGAGGGGGCCGGTACGAGCAGTACTTC. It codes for CASMRGGRYEQYF.

The CDR3 nucleotides are TGTGCCAGCAGTTACTCCCTTGGGGGGGAGTGGGATGAGCAGTTCTTC. This gives the protein CASSYSLGGEWDEQFF. This chain uses TRBV6-5 with TRBJ2-1; 7 bases are shared with TRBD2. Germline V gene lookup returns CDR1 MNHEY and CDR2 SVGAGI. This CDR3 is built from 16 residues. V trimming: 0 bases; J trimming: 8 bases; junction bases outside the gene matches: 10.

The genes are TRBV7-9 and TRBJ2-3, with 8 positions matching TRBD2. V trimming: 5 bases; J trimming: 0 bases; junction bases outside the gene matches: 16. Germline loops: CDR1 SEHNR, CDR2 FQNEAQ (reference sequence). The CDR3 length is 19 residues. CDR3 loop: CASSRGGAGVILSTDTQYF. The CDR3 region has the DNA TGTGCCAGCAGCCGCGGGGGAGCGGGAGTTATCCTTAGCACAGATACGCAGTATTTT.

The CDR3 DNA reads as TGCGCCAGCAAAGGGACAGGGAGTTTCAATGAGCAGTTCTTC. Its protein product is CASKGTGSFNEQFF. The chain joins TRBV5-1 to TRBJ2-1; the match to TRBD1 covers 9 bases. This CDR3 contains 14 residues. The germline V gene has CDR1 SGHRS and CDR2 YFSETQ. V shed 6 bases and J 6 bases; nucleotides not matched to a gene: 7.

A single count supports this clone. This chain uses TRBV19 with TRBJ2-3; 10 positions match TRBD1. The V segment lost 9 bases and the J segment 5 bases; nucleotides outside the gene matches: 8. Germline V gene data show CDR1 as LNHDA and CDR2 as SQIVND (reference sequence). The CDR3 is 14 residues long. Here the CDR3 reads CASNDRGLEDTQYF. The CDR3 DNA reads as TGTGCCAGCAACGACAGGGGGCTAGAAGATACGCAGTATTTT.

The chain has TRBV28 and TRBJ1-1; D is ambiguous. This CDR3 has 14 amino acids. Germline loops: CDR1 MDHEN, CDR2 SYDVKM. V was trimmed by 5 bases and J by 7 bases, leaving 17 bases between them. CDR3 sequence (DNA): TGTGCCAGCAGTGGATTGGGAGACACTCTTGAAGCTTTCTTT. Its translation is CASSGLGDTLEAFF.

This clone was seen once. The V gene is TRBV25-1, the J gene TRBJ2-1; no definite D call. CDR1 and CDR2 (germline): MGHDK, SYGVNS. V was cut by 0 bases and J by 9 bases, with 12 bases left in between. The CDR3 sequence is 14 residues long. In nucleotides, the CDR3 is TGTGCCAGCAGTGAATATCGGGTCGCGAGTGAGCAGTTCTTC. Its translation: CASSEYRVASEQFF.